What follows is one T cell receptor (beta chain) and its context. The antigen is unknown. The same CDR3 arises from other DNA sequences in this sample as well. Losses at the gene ends were 5 bases for V and 4 bases for J; bases not matched to a gene: 2. Germline CDR1 SGHTA, CDR2 FQGTGA. This CDR3 region has 13 residues. This sample was taken from a study of cytomegalovirus exposure and HLA in healthy donors. Study-level background: An earlier analysis found 110 million or so unique TCR beta sequences from about 190 million T cells.

The study ran its PCR with 60 Vbeta and 13 Jbeta primers. Clones were sequenced by immunoSEQ multiplex PCR, and TCRdb holds only the in-frame ones, with some missing. The data show about 150,000 clones, approximately 87% seen once. Study-wide results and limits: Presence/absence analyses supposed approximately even sequencing depth among donors. It was 150 to 200 TCR beta chains that were listed as cytomegalovirus-associated. A later analysis linked a missense DCLRE1C variant to TCR beta V- and J-gene trimming.

This TCR was recovered from a man in his forties in good health and CMV-seronegative. Input material: PBMCs. The chain combines TRBV7-3 with TRBJ1-5; TRBD1 aligns across 7 bases. The CDR3 is CASSRDSNQPQHF. CDR3 bases: TGTGCCAGCAGCCGGGACAGTAATCAGCCCCAGCATTTT. Variable domain in full (rest from reference TRBV7-3 and TRBJ1-5): GAGVSQTPSNKVTEKGKYVELRCDPISGHTALYWYRQSLGQGPEFLIYFQGTGAADDSGLPNDRFFAVRPEGSVSTLKIQRTERGDSAVYLCASSRDSNQPQHFGDGTRLSIL.